A selection of T cell receptor beta chains follows, all from one sample in a study of blood T cell repertoires in COVID-19. The protocol was immunoSEQ multiplex PCR, while the TCRdb copy is restricted to in-frame clones and leaves out a portion. The table shows over 60,000 clones, with approximately 90% occurring only once. The sample was peripheral blood. The origin of the receptors is a man between 65 and 85 years old with active or convalescent COVID-19. Both conserved end residues are part of each CDR3. The D gene is left open where the match is weak. A row's size may be missing; if present it is once, few, many or a size class.

J,V,size,D,DNA,CDR3
TRBJ1-6,TRBV7-8,-,-,TGTGCCAGCAGCCCCAACCCCGCAGACTTCAATTCACCCCTCCACTTT,CASSPNPADFNSPLHF
TRBJ2-3,TRBV18,-,-,TGTGCCAGCTCACCTCCGGGACTTATCACAGATACGCAGTATTTT,CASSPPGLITDTQYF
TRBJ1-3,TRBV27,few,-,TGTGCCAGCAGTTTGAGGCGTCCCTCCTCTGGAAACACCATATATTTT,CASSLRRPSSGNTIYF
TRBJ2-6,TRBV19,-,TRBD1,TGTGCCAGTAGCCGACAGGGCAGCTCTGGGGCCAACGTCCTGACTTTC,CASSRQGSSGANVLTF
TRBJ2-3,TRBV5-1,once,-,TGCGCCAGCAGCTTGGCGGGGATAAGCACAGATACGCAGTATTTT,CASSLAGISTDTQYF
TRBJ1-5,TRBV6-5,few,-,TGTGCCAGCAGCTCCCGACAAACGGATCAGCCCCAGCATTTT,CASSSRQTDQPQHF
TRBJ1-4,TRBV5-4,-,-,TGTGCCAGCAGCTTTCAAGGGGGTGAAAAACTGTTTTTT,CASSFQGGEKLFF
TRBJ2-5,TRBV11-2,-,-,TGTGCCAGCAGCTTCCTTAGCGGACCCCAAGAGACCCAGTACTTC,CASSFLSGPQETQYF
TRBJ1-4,TRBV11-2,-,-,TGTGCCAGCAGCTTAGGGACAGTAACTAATGAAAAACTGTTTTTT,CASSLGTVTNEKLFF
TRBJ1-4,TRBV28,-,-,TGTGCCAGCAGTTTAGGCGGAGAGGGTTTGTTGTTTTTT,CASSLGGEGLLFF
TRBJ2-3,TRBV5-1,-,-,TGCGCCAGCAGTCAGGTCCATCCCGCGACAGATACGCAGTATTTT,CASSQVHPATDTQYF
TRBJ1-6,TRBV6-5,-,TRBD1,TGTGCCAGCAGTTTCTACTCCGGGACAGATTCACCCCTCCACTTT,CASSFYSGTDSPLHF
TRBJ2-7,TRBV28,-,TRBD1,TGTGCCAGCAGCTTACCGGGACAGCTTTACGAGCAGTACTTC,CASSLPGQLYEQYF
TRBJ1-2,TRBV5-1,-,-,TGCGCCAGCAGCTTGGACACAAACTATGGCTACACCTTC,CASSLDTNYGYTF
TRBJ2-5,TRBV27,once,-,TGTGCCAGCAGGAGGCAGGAGGGTTGGGAGACCCAGTACTTC,CASRRQEGWETQYF
TRBJ1-2,TRBV28,-,TRBD1,TGTGCCAGCAGTACCCCGGGACAGGGAGTCAATGGCTACACCTTC,CASSTPGQGVNGYTF
TRBJ2-1,TRBV18,-,-,TGTGCCAGCTCACCGGGGCGGGGTGAGCAGTTCTTC,CASSPGRGEQFF
TRBJ2-1,TRBV7-3,once,TRBD2,TGTGCCAGCAGCCCTCCGGGTAGCGGGGGGGGGTATGGTGAGCAGTTCTTC,CASSPPGSGGGYGEQFF
TRBJ2-2,TRBV7-9,-,TRBD2,TGTGCCAGCAGCTCCGGGACTAGCGGGAGTGGTTCGGCCGGGGAGCTGTTTTTT,CASSSGTSGSGSAGELFF
TRBJ2-7,TRBV29-1,-,-,TGCAGCGTTGGTCGCCGGTTTACTAACTCCTACGAGCAGTACTTC,CSVGRRFTNSYEQYF
TRBJ1-1,TRBV30,few,TRBD1,TGTGCCTGGAGTAGGGACAGGGGTGATCTTACTGAAGCTTTCTTT,CAWSRDRGDLTEAFF
TRBJ1-5,TRBV6-5,-,-,TGTGCCAGCACCCGAGCCCGCCGGGGCAATCAGCCCCAGCATTTT,CASTRARRGNQPQHF
TRBJ2-7,TRBV29-1,few,TRBD2,TGCAGCGTTGAGAAGGGTACGGGGGGGGCCTACGAGCAGTACTTC,CSVEKGTGGAYEQYF
TRBJ2-1,TRBV15,-,TRBD2,TGTGCCACCAGCGGACTAGCGCCCAATGAGCAGTTCTTC,CATSGLAPNEQFF
TRBJ2-1,TRBV2,-,-,TGTGCCAGCACTACGCGGGACAGCCAAAGCTCCTACAATGAGCAGTTCTTC,CASTTRDSQSSYNEQFF
TRBJ1-1,TRBV6-2/TRBV6-3,-,-,TGTGCCAGCAGTTACTCCCTCCGGCAGGTGAACACTGAAGCTTTCTTT,CASSYSLRQVNTEAFF
TRBJ2-4,TRBV11-3,-,-,TGTGCCAGCAGCTTAGGGGAGAGCAACATTCAGTACTTC,CASSLGESNIQYF
TRBJ2-7,TRBV28,-,TRBD1,TGTGCCATCCGGACAGGGGACTCCTACGAGCAGTACTTC,CAIRTGDSYEQYF
TRBJ1-2,TRBV6-1,-,-,TGTGCCAGCAGTGAACCAGGGTATGGCTACACCTTC,CASSEPGYGYTF
TRBJ2-7,TRBV5-1,-,TRBD2,TGCGCCAGCAGCTGGACTAGCGGAATCTACGAGCAGTACTTC,CASSWTSGIYEQYF
TRBJ2-1,TRBV6-5,-,TRBD1,TGTGCCAGCAGCCCGAGGGGGCGGTCACGGAATGAGCAGTTCTTC,CASSPRGRSRNEQFF
TRBJ2-7,TRBV28,-,TRBD1,TGTGCCAGCAGCCCTCGACAGGGAAGCGAGCAGTACTTC,CASSPRQGSEQYF
TRBJ1-1,TRBV25-1,-,TRBD1,TGTGCCAGCAGTTCCTGGACAGGGGGCACTGAAGCTTTCTTT,CASSSWTGGTEAFF
TRBJ1-2,TRBV5-1,-,TRBD1,TGCGCCAGCAGCTGGGGTCCGGGACAGGGGAGAAATAACTATGGCTACACCTTC,CASSWGPGQGRNNYGYTF
TRBJ1-3,TRBV2,-,-,TGTGCCAGCAGTGATCGGGGAAACACCATATATTTT,CASSDRGNTIYF
TRBJ1-2,TRBV28,few,TRBD1,TGTGCCAGCAGCACGACAGGGGACTACTATGGCTACACCTTC,CASSTTGDYYGYTF
TRBJ2-1,TRBV6-1,-,-,TGTGCCAGCAGCGAAGGTAGCCATGAGCAGTTCTTC,CASSEGSHEQFF
TRBJ1-3,TRBV19,-,TRBD1,TGTGCCAGTAGTATCCTCCCGACAGGGGGGACTGGAAACACCATATATTTT,CASSILPTGGTGNTIYF
TRBJ1-1,TRBV2,-,-,TGTGCCAGCATGGCGAGGCAGTCAATGACTGAAGCTTTCTTT,CASMARQSMTEAFF
TRBJ2-3,TRBV9,-,TRBD2,TGTGCCAGCAGCCCCTGGGGGATAGCGGGAGATACGCAGTATTTT,CASSPWGIAGDTQYF
TRBJ2-7,TRBV5-5,-,-,TGTGCCAGCAGCTTCACAGGGGACTCGGGGCAGTACTTC,CASSFTGDSGQYF
TRBJ2-1,TRBV13,once,-,TGTGCCAGCAGCTTAAGGCTAGCTAATGAGCAGTTCTTC,CASSLRLANEQFF